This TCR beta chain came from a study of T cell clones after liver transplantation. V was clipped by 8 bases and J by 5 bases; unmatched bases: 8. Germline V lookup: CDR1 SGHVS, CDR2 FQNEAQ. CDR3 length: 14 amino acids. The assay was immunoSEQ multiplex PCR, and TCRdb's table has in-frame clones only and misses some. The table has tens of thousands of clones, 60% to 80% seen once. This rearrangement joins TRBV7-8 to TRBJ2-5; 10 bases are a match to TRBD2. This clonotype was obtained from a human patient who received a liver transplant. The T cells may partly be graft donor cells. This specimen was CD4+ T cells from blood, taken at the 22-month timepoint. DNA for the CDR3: TGTGCCAGCGGCCCGGGACTAGCGACGGAGACCCAGTACTTC. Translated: CASGPGLATETQYF.